This TCR beta chain was recorded in a study of shared T cell receptors in the human thymus. This CDR3 is 17 amino acids long. Per germline, CDR1 SGHRS and CDR2 YFSETQ. The ends lost 0 bases at V and 0 bases at J; junction bases unmatched: 9. The data were produced by immunoSEQ multiplex PCR, yet TCRdb's version contains in-frame clones alone and is incomplete. The sample holds hundreds of thousands of clones, approximately 87% seen once. These same data were also listed under a study on human thymus T cells.

Specimen: thymocytes. This receptor was taken from a boy under two years old with a congenital heart defect. The rearrangement links TRBV5-1 to TRBJ2-7; TRBD2 matches 7 bases. The CDR3 nucleotides are TGCGCCAGCAGCTTGGTCCTGAGGCGCGGGAGCTCCTACGAGCAGTACTTC. Amino acid sequence: CASSLVLRRGSSYEQYF.